The 31 T cell receptor beta chains presented below share a single source sample, sequenced in a study of blood T cell repertoires in COVID-19. Assay used: immunoSEQ multiplex PCR; TCRdb lists only in-frame clones, some missing. The table lists 25,000 to 30,000 clones, 85% to 95% of them singletons. Material: peripheral blood. Source of these receptors: an older woman with COVID-19, enrolled during active disease.

CDR3 in DNA: TGCGCCAGCAGCGAAGGGACAGGGGGCTCTTACAATGAGCAGTTCTTC. Translating gives CASSEGTGGSYNEQFF. The V and J genes are TRBV5-1 and TRBJ2-1; 12 bases are a match to TRBD1. The ends lost 4 bases at V and 4 bases at J; junction bases unmatched: 6. The germline CDR1 and CDR2 sequences are SGHRS and YFSETQ. This CDR3 is built from 16 residues.

The rearrangement joins TRBV4-2 to TRBJ2-1, with 11 bases identical to TRBD2. Trimming at V came to 0 bases and at J to 4 bases, leaving 5 bases not matched to a gene. The CDR3 length is 17 residues. CDR1 and CDR2 from the germline V gene are LGHNA and YNFKEQ. The CDR3 loop reads CASSQETSGSWYNEQFF. In DNA form, the CDR3 reads TGTGCCAGCAGCCAAGAAACTAGCGGGAGTTGGTACAATGAGCAGTTCTTC.

The V and J genes are TRBV28 and TRBJ2-5, with 12 bases that match TRBD2. J lost 3 bases, V lost 5 bases, and 4 bases had no gene match. CDR1 and CDR2 (germline): MDHEN, SYDVKM. The CDR3 consists of 15 residues. For the CDR3, the DNA is TGTGCCAGCAGTCCGTGGACTAGCGGGGAAGAGACCCAGTACTTC. Translating gives CASSPWTSGEETQYF.

This clone was seen a handful of times. This rearrangement joins TRBV5-4 to TRBJ2-3, with 9 bases that match TRBD2. Germline lookup yields CDR1 SGHNT and CDR2 YYREEE (reference sequence). The CDR3 totals 16 residues. V gave up 5 bases and J gave up 5 bases; unmatched junction bases: 12. The CDR3 DNA sequence: TGTGCCAGCAGGGAGATCGCGGGAGGGCCCCTAGATACGCAGTATTTT. As protein: CASREIAGGPLDTQYF.

V gene TRBV24-1 combines with J gene TRBJ2-1; 11 bases align to TRBD2. Germline V gene lookup returns CDR1 KGHDR and CDR2 SFDVKD. The CDR3 loop spans 17 amino acids. Trimming cost V 6 bases and J 0 bases; bases outside gene matches: 6. CDR3 residues: CATSMGTSGSSYNEQFF. The DNA for the CDR3 is TGTGCCACCAGTATGGGGACTAGCGGTTCCTCCTACAATGAGCAGTTCTTC.

This rearrangement joins TRBV10-3 to TRBJ2-6, with D maybe TRBD2 (6 bases). The CDR3 is 15 amino acids. Germline V lookup: CDR1 ENHRY, CDR2 SYGVKD. V was cut by 7 bases and J by 0 bases, with 10 bases left in between. For the CDR3, the DNA is TGTGCCATCAATAGCGGAAGCTCTGGGGCCAACGTCCTGACTTTC. It codes for CAINSGSSGANVLTF.

The chain employs TRBV19 and TRBJ2-3, with 8 nucleotides matching TRBD2. J was trimmed by 2 bases and V by 6 bases; bases with no gene match: 7. The CDR3 loop spans 15 amino acids. The germline V gene encodes CDR1 LNHDA and CDR2 SQIVND (reference sequence). The CDR3 sequence is CASSGAGGSTDTQYF. In DNA, the CDR3 is TGTGCCAGTAGCGGGGCGGGGGGATCCACAGATACGCAGTATTTT.

The chain combines TRBV27 with TRBJ1-5; 8 bases fit TRBD1. CDR1 is MNHEY, CDR2 SMNVEV, per germline (reference sequence). This CDR3 comprises 15 residues. J lost 2 bases, V lost 3 bases, and 3 bases had no gene match. This CDR3 reads CASSLQGARNQPQHF. The CDR3 DNA follows: TGTGCCAGCAGTTTGCAGGGGGCCCGCAATCAGCCCCAGCATTTT.

CDR3 nucleotides: TGTGCCAGCAGCTACCAACACCTTGAAGCTTTCTTT. This translates into CASSYQHLEAFF. The chain has TRBV7-9 and TRBJ1-1; D not resolved. This CDR3 comprises 12 residues. V shed 4 bases and J shed 7 bases, with 10 bases lying between them. Germline CDR1 reads SEHNR; CDR2 reads FQNEAQ (reference sequence). The whole variable domain, filled in from reference TRBV7-9 and TRBJ1-1, reads DTGVSQNPRHKITKRGQNVTFRCDPISEHNRLYWYRQTLGQGPEFLTYFQNEAQLEKSRLLSDRFSAERPKGSFSTLEIQRTEQGDSAMYLCASSYQHLEAFFGQGTRLTVV.

This clone was detected only once. This chain joins TRBV4-1 and TRBJ2-1; possibly TRBD2 for D (7 bases). Germline CDR1 reads MGHRA; CDR2 reads YSYEKL. Deletions cut 0 bases from V and 2 bases from J, with 11 bases between. The CDR3 is 16 amino acids. In DNA, the CDR3 is TGCGCCAGCAGCCAAGAGAGAGGGGGGGCCTACAATGAGCAGTTCTTC. It yields the protein CASSQERGGAYNEQFF.

This rearrangement joins TRBV15 to TRBJ1-2; TRBD1 might be the D (6 bases). The CDR3 totals 15 residues. Germline V gene sequence: CDR1 LNHNV, CDR2 YYDKDF (reference sequence). The germline V and J ends were trimmed by 0 bases and 2 bases, with 10 bases remaining between them. The CDR3 nucleotides read TGTGCCACCAGCAGAGACCCCGGACAGAACTATGGCTACACCTTC. Encoded protein: CATSRDPGQNYGYTF.

The chain carries TRBV6-5 and TRBJ1-1; D unclear. This CDR3 has 13 amino acids. The V gene's germline CDR1 is MNHEY and CDR2 SVGAGI. V was pared by 2 bases and J by 3 bases, with 7 bases between. The chain's CDR3 is CASSYGRDTEAFF. CDR3 coding DNA: TGTGCCAGCAGTTACGGCCGTGACACTGAAGCTTTCTTT.

The chain uses TRBV2 and TRBJ1-2; 11 nucleotides match TRBD1. Unmatched junction bases numbered 6, after V lost 10 bases and J lost 2 bases. The germline V gene has CDR1 SNHLY and CDR2 FYNNEI. The CDR3 runs to 14 residues. CDR3 in DNA: TGTGCCACAACCCGGGACAGGGGGAACTATGGCTACACCTTC. Translation gives CATTRDRGNYGYTF.

Only one count was recorded for this clone. The chain links TRBV3-1 (or the pseudogene TRBV3-2) to TRBJ1-2; tentatively, D is TRBD1 (5 bases). The germline CDR1 and CDR2 sequences are LGHDT and YNNKEL (reference sequence). The CDR3 runs to 14 residues. V lost 3 bases to trimming and J lost 4 bases, with 12 bases between them. The DNA of the CDR3 is TGTGCCAGCAGCCACGGAGGGACTCCCTATGGCTACACCTTC. It specifies CASSHGGTPYGYTF.

The chain couples TRBV7-2 to TRBJ2-4, with D possibly being TRBD2 (5 bases). Trimming stripped 6 bases from V and 4 bases from J, with 16 bases between. This CDR3 has 15 amino acids. Germline V CDR1 and CDR2: SGHTA, FQGNSA. CDR3 amino acids: CASSLPSRGKNIQYF. The CDR3 DNA sequence: TGTGCCAGCAGTCTACCCTCTCGGGGTAAAAACATTCAGTACTTC.

This clone showed up just once. The gene calls are TRBV3-1 (or the pseudogene TRBV3-2) and TRBJ2-7, with 7 bases fitting TRBD2. In germline, CDR1 is LGHDT, CDR2 YNNKEL (reference sequence). Unmatched junction bases numbered 5, after V lost 1 base and J lost 2 bases. CDR3 length: 15 amino acids. DNA for the CDR3: TGTGCCAGCAGCCAAGGCCTAGCGGTTACCTACGAGCAGTACTTC. This sequence encodes CASSQGLAVTYEQYF.

The chain combines TRBV5-5 with TRBJ1-1; D is perhaps TRBD1 (6 bases). This CDR3 spans 13 amino acids. Germline CDR1 is SGHKS and CDR2 is YYEKEE (reference sequence). Between the trimmed V and J ends, which lost 4 bases and 1 base, there was a span of 8 bases. CDR3: CASSATGNTEAFF. The CDR3 DNA sequence: TGTGCCAGCAGCGCGACAGGGAACACTGAAGCTTTCTTT. The full variable domain, its missing parts supplied by reference TRBV5-5 and TRBJ1-1, is DAGVTQSPTHLIKTRGQQVTLRCSPISGHKSVSWYQQVLGQGPQFIFQYYEKEERGRGNFPDRFSARQFPNYSSELNVNALLLGDSALYLCASSATGNTEAFFGQGTRLTVV.

The chain joins TRBV28 to TRBJ1-6, with D possibly TRBD1 on 5 matching bases. This CDR3 has 16 residues. The V end lost 6 bases, the J end lost 6 bases, and 18 bases lay between the germline ends. Germline-derived CDR1 and CDR2 are MDHEN and SYDVKM. DNA for the CDR3: TGTGCCAGCAGCAAAGGGACTTATTATCCTAATTCACCCCTCCACTTT. It encodes CASSKGTYYPNSPLHF.

Written as DNA, the CDR3 is TGTGCCAGCAGCGCCCAGACTAGGTCGGAGCAGTTCTTC. It codes for CASSAQTRSEQFF. The chain joins TRBV7-3 to TRBJ2-1, with TRBD2 as a possible D gene (6 bases). Germline V gene sequence: CDR1 SGHTA, CDR2 FQGTGA. The CDR3 contains 13 residues. Trimming took 5 bases from V and 10 from J, leaving 15 bases between them.

The rearrangement joins TRBV19 to TRBJ1-5; TRBD1 is a possible D gene (5 bases). The V end was cut by 0 bases, the J end by 7 bases, with 13 bases between. In germline, CDR1 is LNHDA, CDR2 SQIVND (reference sequence). The length of the CDR3 is 15 residues. In DNA, the CDR3 is TGTGCCAGTAGTATAGATCGGAGGGAGGGGCAGCCCCAGCATTTT. Translation: CASSIDRREGQPQHF.

This chain connects TRBV10-3 to TRBJ1-5, with 7 bases aligning to TRBD1. This CDR3 region has 16 residues. Per germline, CDR1 ENHRY and CDR2 SYGVKD. V dropped 0 bases and J dropped 4; count of bases not matched to a gene: 6. The CDR3 region is CAISESSGRGNQPQHF. CDR3 in DNA: TGTGCCATCAGTGAGTCATCAGGCAGGGGGAATCAGCCCCAGCATTTT.

The chain combines TRBV5-1 with TRBJ1-1; D remains ambiguous. The CDR3 consists of 14 residues. V lost 0 bases to trimming and J lost 4 bases, with 10 bases between them. The V gene's germline CDR1 is SGHRS and CDR2 YFSETQ. The CDR3 DNA reads as TGCGCCAGCAGCTTGGACGTACGGGGCACTGAAGCTTTCTTT. This encodes CASSLDVRGTEAFF.

V gene TRBV29-1 combines with J gene TRBJ2-3; D remains ambiguous. CDR3 size: 14 residues. Trimming pared 2 bases from V and 2 bases from J, leaving 11 bases between. The germline gives CDR1 SQVTM, CDR2 ANQGSEA. The CDR3 bases are TGCAGCGTTGAATTCGCTTGGCTCACAGATACGCAGTATTTT. This sequence encodes CSVEFAWLTDTQYF.

This chain joins TRBV24-1 and TRBJ1-6, with a possible D match to TRBD1 (5 bases). V lost 3 bases, J lost 9 bases, and 8 bases lay in between. Looked up from germline, CDR1 is KGHDR and CDR2 is SFDVKD. The CDR3 consists of 13 residues. DNA for the CDR3: TGTGCCACCAGTGATCCCCAGGGTTCACCCCTCCACTTT. Its translation: CATSDPQGSPLHF.

The chain joins TRBV7-2 to TRBJ2-1; no clear D. The CDR3 is 11 residues long. Germline V lookup: CDR1 SGHTA, CDR2 FQGNSA. V was clipped by 5 bases and J by 8 bases, with 7 bases between them. CDR3 amino acids: CASSLADEQFF. The DNA for the CDR3 is TGTGCCAGCAGCCTGGCTGATGAGCAGTTCTTC.

The gene calls are TRBV2 and TRBJ2-3; TRBD2 agrees at 9 bases. Per the germline V gene, CDR1 is SNHLY and CDR2 is FYNNEI. V lost 4 bases and J lost 2; bases outside the gene matches: 7. The CDR3 is 16 residues long. The CDR3 loop is CASSVEGLATTDTQYF. In DNA, the CDR3 is TGTGCCAGCAGTGTTGAAGGACTAGCGACCACAGATACGCAGTATTTT.

The chain couples TRBV30 to TRBJ1-5, with 7 bases fitting TRBD1. The CDR3 loop spans 17 amino acids. Germline assignment: CDR1 GTSNPN and CDR2 SVGIG (reference sequence). The V segment lost 0 bases and the J segment 4 bases; nucleotides outside the gene matches: 12. CDR3 amino acids: CAWSVGFGTAGNQPQHF. The DNA of the CDR3 is TGTGCCTGGAGTGTAGGTTTTGGGACAGCAGGAAATCAGCCCCAGCATTTT.

The CDR3 DNA reads TGTGCCAGCCTAAGGAACACTGAAGCTTTCTTT. It encodes CASLRNTEAFF. This chain connects TRBV25-1 to TRBJ1-1; D is ambiguous. CDR1 and CDR2 from the germline V gene are MGHDK and SYGVNS. The CDR3 length is 11 residues. V was trimmed by 8 bases and J by 1 base, leaving 5 bases between them.

V gene TRBV7-2 combines with J gene TRBJ2-7; D is perhaps TRBD2 (5 bases). CDR3 length equals 15 residues. The V end lost 3 bases, the J end lost 0 bases, and 12 bases lay between the germline ends. CDR1 and CDR2 (germline): SGHTA, FQGNSA. The CDR3 nucleotides are TGTGCCAGCAGCTTTATAGCGCCTAGCTCCTACGAGCAGTACTTC. Protein: CASSFIAPSSYEQYF.

The chain recombines TRBV5-4 with TRBJ2-5; the match to TRBD2 covers 8 bases. In germline, CDR1 is SGHNT, CDR2 YYREEE (reference sequence). Losses at the gene ends were 4 bases for V and 3 bases for J; bases not matched to a gene: 5. This CDR3 spans 14 amino acids. CDR3 amino acids: CASSLTGGEETQYF. The CDR3, as DNA: TGTGCCAGCAGCCTCACGGGGGGGGAAGAGACCCAGTACTTC.

V is TRBV9 and J is TRBJ2-2; 9 nucleotides agree with TRBD2. The CDR3 sequence is 17 residues long. CDR1 and CDR2 from the germline V gene are SGDLS and YYNGEE. V gave up 3 bases and J gave up 9 bases; unmatched junction bases: 15. CDR3 protein: CASSDPLAGYLFRELFF. The CDR3 nucleotides read TGTGCCAGCAGCGACCCTCTAGCGGGATACTTATTCAGGGAGCTGTTTTTT.